Listed below are T cell receptor beta chains from one sample, sequenced in a study of identical twins. TCRdb called the 5' RACE reads again in MiXCR, with one record for every CDR3 protein. The profile covers 600,000 to 700,000 distinct CDR3 sequences, with about 20% appearing a single time and 4.3% taken by the ten largest. These sequences were also reported in another study, on T cells expressing NK-cell markers.

Material for sequencing was PBMCs. These receptors all stem from a woman younger than 35 in good health. CDR3s include the opening cysteine and the closing phenylalanine or tryptophan. D genes are given only for firm matches. Part of the rows lack a size; the others show once, few, many or a class for expanded clones.

12	NA	TRBJ2-7	NA	TRBV20-1	TGCAGTGCTAGAGCGACTGCCTACGAGCAGTACTTC	CSARATAYEQYF
15	few	TRBJ2-7	NA	TRBV5-1	TGCGCCAGCAGCTTGTTAGGCTCCCCCGGCTACGAGCAGTACTTC	CASSLLGSPGYEQYF
12	NA	TRBJ2-3	NA	TRBV20-1	TGCAGTGCTAGCCCTGGAGGGGATACGCAGTATTTT	CSASPGGDTQYF
15	many	TRBJ2-7	TRBD2	TRBV12-3/TRBV12-4	TGTGCCAGCAGTGAAGCGGGAGGGCCTATCTACGAGCAGTACTTC	CASSEAGGPIYEQYF
15	NA	TRBJ2-3	NA	TRBV5-1	TGCGCCAGCACCTGGGGGGAGACAAGCACAGATACGCAGTATTTT	CASTWGETSTDTQYF
13	many	TRBJ2-7	NA	TRBV7-9	TGTGCCAGCAGCTTAACAGGCCCGCGCGAGCAGTACTTC	CASSLTGPREQYF
14	NA	TRBJ2-3	NA	TRBV29-1	TGCAGCGTTGAAGATCCCCGTCACACAGATACGCAGTATTTT	CSVEDPRHTDTQYF
14	many	TRBJ2-1	TRBD1	TRBV5-6	TGTGCCAGCAGCTTGGACAGGGGAAACAATGAGCAGTTCTTC	CASSLDRGNNEQFF
14	many	TRBJ1-1	NA	TRBV10-3	TGTGCCATCCGGGAGTTACCGGTGAACACTGAAGCTTTCTTT	CAIRELPVNTEAFF
14	few	TRBJ2-6	NA	TRBV29-1	TGCAGCGTTGCATTTACTACTGGGGCCAACGTCCTGACTTTC	CSVAFTTGANVLTF
17	few	TRBJ1-2	NA	TRBV10-3	TGTGCCATCAGTGAGTCGAGAGACAGGACCCCTAACTATGGCTACACCTTC	CAISESRDRTPNYGYTF
16	few	TRBJ2-3	TRBD2	TRBV12-3/TRBV12-4	TGTGCCAGCAGTCGCGGGACTAGGTTGGGCACAGATACGCAGTATTTT	CASSRGTRLGTDTQYF
16	NA	TRBJ2-1	NA	TRBV6-5	TGTGCCAGCAGTTACGCAAGGGCCGGATTTCGCAATGAGCAGTTCTTC	CASSYARAGFRNEQFF
12	NA	TRBJ2-5	NA	TRBV29-1	TGCAGCGTTCGGGAGTACCAAGAGACCCAGTACTTC	CSVREYQETQYF
17	many	TRBJ2-1	NA	TRBV12-3/TRBV12-4	TGTGCCAGCAGTCCCGCCCTGTCTAGCGCAGATAACAATGAGCAGTTCTTC	CASSPALSSADNNEQFF
12	few	TRBJ1-1	NA	TRBV16	TGTGCCAGCAGCCAAGGTGGCCCTAGAGCTTTCTTT	CASSQGGPRAFF
13	NA	TRBJ1-5	NA	TRBV10-2	TGCGCCAGCAGTGTACAGGGCCCAGGGCCCCAGCATTTT	CASSVQGPGPQHF
12	many	TRBJ1-2	TRBD1	TRBV12-3/TRBV12-4	TGTGCCAGCAGTCGGGACAGCTATGGCTACACCTTC	CASSRDSYGYTF
11	few	TRBJ1-3	NA	TRBV6-5	TGTGCCAGCATACGGGCGAGCACCATATATTTT	CASIRASTIYF
12	few	TRBJ2-7	NA	TRBV25-1	TGTGCCAGCAGGAAGGGGGCCTACGAGCAGTACTTC	CASRKGAYEQYF
12	few	TRBJ2-7	NA	TRBV30	TGTGCCTGGGGGGTGAATCAGTACGAGCAGTACTTC	CAWGVNQYEQYF
13	NA	TRBJ2-3	TRBD2	TRBV10-3	TGTGCCATCAGGGCGGGAGGCACAGATACGCAGTATTTT	CAIRAGGTDTQYF
17	few	TRBJ2-1	NA	TRBV21-1	TGTGCCAGCAGCAAAGGAGGGACTAGGAGCTCCTACAATGAGCAGTTCTTC	CASSKGGTRSSYNEQFF
14	many	TRBJ2-2	NA	TRBV20-1	TGCAGCGCCACCGGAACAGCGAACACCGGGGAGCTGTTTTTT	CSATGTANTGELFF
17	few	TRBJ2-5	TRBD2	TRBV6-2/TRBV6-3	TGTGCCAGCAGTCATACTCGGACTAGCGGGAGGTTGGAGACCCAGTACTTC	CASSHTRTSGRLETQYF
18	NA	TRBJ2-5	TRBD2	TRBV12-3/TRBV12-4	TGTGCCAGCAGTTTAGCGGGACTAGCGGGAAGGGAATGGGAGACCCAGTACTTC	CASSLAGLAGREWETQYF
14	few	TRBJ2-1	NA	TRBV15	TGTGCCACCAGCCTGAGAGTGATACACAATGAGCAGTTCTTC	CATSLRVIHNEQFF
16	NA	TRBJ2-5	TRBD2	TRBV7-9	TGTGCCAGCAGCTCGCCGACTAGCGGGAGGGGAGAGACCCAGTACTTC	CASSSPTSGRGETQYF
19	NA	TRBJ2-1	TRBD2	TRBV12-3/TRBV12-4	TGTGCCAGCAGTCCCAGCCCACTAGCGGGGTTTCTCTTATACAATGAGCAGTTCTTC	CASSPSPLAGFLLYNEQFF
15	few	TRBJ1-6	NA	TRBV12-3/TRBV12-4	TGTGCCAGCAGTTTAGGCCAGGGGCCCAATTCACCCCTCCACTTT	CASSLGQGPNSPLHF
13	few	TRBJ1-1	NA	TRBV6-5	TGTGCCAGCAGTTACTCGAACGGGTTAGAAGCTTTCTTT	CASSYSNGLEAFF
16	NA	TRBJ2-1	NA	TRBV7-8	TGTGCCAGCAGCTTAGCGCGGGTGGAAATTTACAATGAGCAGTTCTTC	CASSLARVEIYNEQFF
14	few	TRBJ2-4	NA	TRBV12-3/TRBV12-4	TGTGCCACCACAGATCCGCTAGCCAAAAACATTCAGTACTTC	CATTDPLAKNIQYF
15	many	TRBJ2-1	TRBD2	TRBV9	TGTGCCAGCACCCGGACTAGCGGGGTTTTAAATGAGCAGTTCTTC	CASTRTSGVLNEQFF
15	NA	TRBJ2-2	NA	TRBV20-1	TGCAGTGCTATGGGACTTGCCGCGAACACCGGGGAGCTGTTTTTT	CSAMGLAANTGELFF
12	few	TRBJ2-3	NA	TRBV7-8	TGTGCCAGCACTAAGGGCACAGATACGCAGTATTTT	CASTKGTDTQYF
14	NA	TRBJ2-3	TRBD2	TRBV12-3/TRBV12-4	TGTGCCAGCAGAGGACTAGCGGTAACAGATACGCAGTATTTT	CASRGLAVTDTQYF
16	NA	TRBJ2-3	TRBD2	TRBV6-5	TGTGCCAGCAGTTATACCAGCGGGGCTAGCACAGATACGCAGTATTTT	CASSYTSGASTDTQYF
16	few	TRBJ2-2	NA	TRBV12-5	TGTGCTAGTGGTTTGGTACGGGGACCCGACACCGGGGAGCTGTTTTTT	CASGLVRGPDTGELFF
16	NA	TRBJ1-3	NA	TRBV20-1	TGCAGTGCTAGGGACCTCGCTATGAGCTCTGGAAACACCATATATTTT	CSARDLAMSSGNTIYF
11	many	TRBJ2-1	NA	TRBV6-5	TGTGCCAGCAGTTACGGCATGGGGCAGTTCTTC	CASSYGMGQFF
14	NA	TRBJ1-5	TRBD1	TRBV7-2	TGTGCCAGCAGCTTTGACAGGGACTTCCAGCCCCAGCATTTT	CASSFDRDFQPQHF